Below are 2 T cell receptor beta chains sequenced from a single sample in a study of shared clonotypes between healthy human individuals. The method was immunoSEQ multiplex PCR; TCRdb's version includes in-frame clones alone and lacks a portion of them. The sample lists some 630,000 clones; about two thirds were seen once. The sequencing sample was made of memory CD4+ T cells sorted from blood. Described subset: CD45RA-negative fraction. These receptors originate from a woman in her 30s in good health.

V is TRBV27 and J is TRBJ2-7; TRBD1 agrees at 12 bases. Germline loops: CDR1 MNHEY, CDR2 SMNVEV (reference sequence). This CDR3 is 16 amino acids long. Trimming at V came to 8 bases and at J to 7 bases, leaving 15 bases not matched to a gene. The CDR3 DNA is TGTGCCAGCGGGGGGGTCCCCGGGACAGGGGGCGGTGAGCAGTACTTC. It codes for CASGGVPGTGGGEQYF.

This chain uses TRBV10-3 with TRBJ1-5; no definite D call. The CDR3 runs 17 residues. Germline V gives CDR1 ENHRY, CDR2 SYGVKD. V lost 3 bases, J lost 1 base, and 16 bases lay in between. The CDR3 bases are TGTGCCATCAGTGAAGCTCTTTTGACGGCGAGCAATCAGCCCCAGCATTTT. It encodes CAISEALLTASNQPQHF.